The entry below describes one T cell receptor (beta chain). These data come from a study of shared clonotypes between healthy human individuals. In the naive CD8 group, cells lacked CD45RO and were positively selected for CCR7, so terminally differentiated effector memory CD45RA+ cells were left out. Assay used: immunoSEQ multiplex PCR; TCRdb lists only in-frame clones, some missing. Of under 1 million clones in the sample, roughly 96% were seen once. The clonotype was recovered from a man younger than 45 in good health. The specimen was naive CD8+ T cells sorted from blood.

CDR3 nucleotides: TGCAGCGTGGGAGGGGGCACAGATACGCAGTATTTT. Amino acid sequence: CSVGGGTDTQYF. The rearrangement joins TRBV29-1 to TRBJ2-3; TRBD2 matches 7 bases. Trimming removed 6 bases from V and 1 base from J; junction bases left unmatched: 1. The CDR3 is made up of 12 amino acids. The germline V gene has CDR1 SQVTM and CDR2 ANQGSEA.